The clone carrying this T cell receptor (beta chain) occurred a few times. Its antigen is currently unknown. These data are taken from a study of cytomegalovirus exposure and HLA in healthy donors. General study findings and limits: There were several of the most significant clusters that appeared linked to common viral pathogens in a later analysis. Among TCR beta chains, those listed as cytomegalovirus-associated numbered approximately 150.

It was with 60 Vbeta and 13 Jbeta primers that the PCR ran. The data were produced by immunoSEQ multiplex PCR, yet TCRdb's version contains in-frame clones alone and is incomplete. Of over 200,000 clones listed, around 80% are singletons. Germline trimming cut 5 bases from V and 11 bases from J; bases unmatched to any gene: 10. The germline gives CDR1 SQVTM, CDR2 ANQGSEA. This CDR3 contains 12 residues. This receptor was identified in a woman aged 55-70 years in good health and CMV-seropositive. This sequence joins TRBV29-1 and TRBJ1-1; 8 positions match TRBD1. Specimen: PBMCs. CDR3 amino acids: CSVPQGALGAFF. The CDR3 nucleotides read TGCAGCGTTCCGCAGGGGGCTCTTGGGGCTTTCTTT. The full variable domain, rest sourced from reference TRBV29-1 and TRBJ1-1, is SAVISQKPSRDICQRGTSLTIQCQVDSQVTMMFWYRQQPGQSLTLIATANQGSEATYESGFVIDKFPISRPNLTFSTLTVSNMSPEDSSIYLCSVPQGALGAFFGQGTRLTVV.